One sample yielded the 2 T cell receptor beta chains listed below, sequenced in a study of cytomegalovirus exposure and HLA in healthy donors. The PCR had 60 Vbeta and 13 Jbeta primers. Assay used: immunoSEQ multiplex PCR; TCRdb lists only in-frame clones, some missing. The table records 150,000 to 200,000 clones, roughly four fifths of them present only once. The source material was PBMCs. Receptors were obtained from a woman aged 40 to 50 in good health and CMV-seronegative.

The chain combines TRBV5-1 with TRBJ1-3; possible D gene TRBD1, 6 bases. CDR3 length equals 12 residues. Trimming took 0 bases from V and 8 from J, leaving 6 bases between them. Germline V CDR1 and CDR2: SGHRS, YFSETQ. The CDR3 reads CASSLAGDTIYF. The CDR3 DNA reads TGCGCCAGCAGCTTGGCAGGGGACACCATATATTTT.

CDR3 protein: CASSGSGRAPGELFF. DNA for the CDR3: TGTGCCAGCAGTGGTAGCGGGAGGGCTCCCGGGGAGCTGTTTTTT. The chain combines TRBV6-5 with TRBJ2-2, with 11 bases aligning to TRBD2. The CDR3 has 15 amino acids. CDR1 and CDR2 (germline): MNHEY, SVGAGI. J gave up 6 bases and V 5 bases, and 5 bases lay outside the gene matches.